This TCR beta chain was profiled in a study of blood T cell repertoires in COVID-19. Germline CDR1 and CDR2: GTSNPN and SVGIG (reference sequence). Trimming removed 3 bases from V and 7 bases from J, with 12 bases in between. CDR3 length: 12 amino acids. Only in-frame clones appear in the TCRdb table, and some are missing; sequencing was by immunoSEQ multiplex PCR. The profile shows more than 300,000 clones, 85% to 90% of them singletons. The clonotype comes from a woman between 65 and 79 years old with COVID-19, enrolled during active disease. V and J are TRBV30 and TRBJ1-1; no clear D gene. The material sequenced was peripheral blood. The CDR3 DNA sequence: TGTGCCTGGAGGGTTCTAATCGGTGAAGCTTTCTTT. It is translated as CAWRVLIGEAFF.